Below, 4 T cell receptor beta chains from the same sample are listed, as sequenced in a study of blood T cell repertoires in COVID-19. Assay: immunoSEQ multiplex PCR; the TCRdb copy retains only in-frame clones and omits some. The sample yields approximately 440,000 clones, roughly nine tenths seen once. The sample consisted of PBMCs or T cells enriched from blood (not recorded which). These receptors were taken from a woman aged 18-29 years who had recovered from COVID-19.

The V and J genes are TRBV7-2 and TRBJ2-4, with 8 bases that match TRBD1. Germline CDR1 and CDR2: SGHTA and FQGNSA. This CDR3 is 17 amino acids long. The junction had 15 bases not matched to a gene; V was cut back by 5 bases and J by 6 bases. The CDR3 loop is CASSPRPGTGGGNIQYF. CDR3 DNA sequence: TGTGCCAGCAGCCCTCGTCCCGGGACAGGTGGGGGAAACATTCAGTACTTC.

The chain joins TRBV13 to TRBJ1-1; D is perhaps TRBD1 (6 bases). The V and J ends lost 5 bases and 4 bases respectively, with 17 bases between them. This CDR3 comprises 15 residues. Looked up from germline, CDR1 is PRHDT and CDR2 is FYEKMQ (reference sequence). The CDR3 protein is CASSPADRHTTEAFF. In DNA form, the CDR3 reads TGTGCCAGCAGCCCGGCGGACAGACATACCACTGAAGCTTTCTTT.

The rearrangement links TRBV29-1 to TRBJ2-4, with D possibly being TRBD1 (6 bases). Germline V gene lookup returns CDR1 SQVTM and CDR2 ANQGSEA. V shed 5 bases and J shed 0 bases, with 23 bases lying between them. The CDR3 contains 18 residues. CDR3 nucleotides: TGCAGCGTTCAACAAGCCTTACAGGGTGACCTAGCCAAAAACATTCAGTACTTC. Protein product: CSVQQALQGDLAKNIQYF.

The CDR3 nucleotides read TGTGCCAGCAGCTTTGGTGGGACAGCGGTTCGCAATGAGCAGTTCTTC. Translated: CASSFGGTAVRNEQFF. The V gene is TRBV11-2, the J gene TRBJ2-1; 7 bases are a match to TRBD1. J lost 6 bases, V lost 3 bases, and 11 bases had no gene match. The CDR3 contains 16 residues. Per germline, CDR1 SGHAT and CDR2 FQNNGV.